The 18 T cell receptor beta chains listed next were all sequenced from one sample in a study of CD8+ T cells in alopecia areata. Sample treatment: oral pan-JAK inhibitor, 5-10 mg twice daily. cDNA serving as the sequencing template came from extracted, reverse transcribed RNA. The data were produced by immunoSEQ multiplex PCR, yet TCRdb's version contains in-frame clones alone and is incomplete. This table has 200,000 or so clones, 35% to 40% appearing once. The specimen was CD4+ T cells sorted from blood, collected between weeks 30 and 35, from a patient treated with tofacitinib. All receptors come from a human donor with alopecia areata.

The chain carries TRBV30 and TRBJ1-2, with a weak D call TRBD1 (6 bases). V lost 0 bases, J lost 8 bases, and 19 bases lay in between. From germline, CDR1 is GTSNPN and CDR2 SVGIG (reference sequence). This CDR3 has 15 amino acids. The CDR3 region has the DNA TGTGCCTGGAGTGTAGAGCACAGGGAAATTATGGGCTACACCTTC. Protein: CAWSVEHREIMGYTF.

This clone showed up just a few times. The chain couples TRBV30 to TRBJ1-1; a weak D match, TRBD1 (5 bases). Germline lookup yields CDR1 GTSNPN and CDR2 SVGIG (reference sequence). Deletions cut 0 bases from V and 4 bases from J, with 9 bases between. There are 13 residues in the CDR3. The CDR3 DNA sequence: TGTGCCTGGAGTGTAATCGGGGGCACTGAAGCTTTCTTT. Encoded protein: CAWSVIGGTEAFF. Full variable domain (missing parts from reference TRBV30 and TRBJ1-1): SQTIHQWPATLVQPVGSPLSLECTVEGTSNPNLYWYRQAAGRGLQLLFYSVGIGQISSEVPQNLSASRPQDRQFILSSKKLLLSDSGFYLCAWSVIGGTEAFFGQGTRLTVV.

The CDR3, as DNA: TGTGCCAGCAGCCCATTCCAGGGGAATGAAAAACTGTTTTTT. Encoded protein: CASSPFQGNEKLFF. V is TRBV9 and J is TRBJ1-4, with D possibly being TRBD1 (6 bases). This CDR3 is built from 14 residues. Germline V gene lookup returns CDR1 SGDLS and CDR2 YYNGEE. V lost 4 bases and J 5 bases, leaving 12 bases between the germline ends.

This clone has a handful of counts. V and J are TRBV4-1 and TRBJ2-2; 9 nucleotides line up with TRBD2. This CDR3 is built from 18 residues. The germline CDR1 and CDR2 sequences are MGHRA and YSYEKL. Trimming cost V 3 bases and J 4 bases; bases outside gene matches: 12. The DNA for the CDR3 is TGCGCCAGCAGCCAGATCAAGGCCGGACTAGCGAGCACCGGGGAGCTGTTTTTT. Translation: CASSQIKAGLASTGELFF.

The genes are TRBV5-1 and TRBJ2-3, with 14 bases aligning to TRBD2. The germline gives CDR1 SGHRS, CDR2 YFSETQ. The CDR3 totals 15 residues. V lost 3 bases, J lost 8 bases, and 5 bases stayed unmatched. CDR3 residues: CASSSTSGGAATQYF. The CDR3 DNA sequence: TGCGCCAGCAGCTCGACTAGCGGGGGGGCTGCTACGCAGTATTTT. Full variable domain (rest looked up from reference TRBV5-1 and TRBJ2-3): KAGVTQTPRYLIKTRGQQVTLSCSPISGHRSVSWYQQTPGQGLQFLFEYFSETQRNKGNFPGRFSGRQFSNSRSEMNVSTLELGDSALYLCASSSTSGGAATQYFGPGTRLTVL.

This clone has only one observation. The V gene is TRBV30, the J gene TRBJ1-1; D unresolved. Germline assignment: CDR1 GTSNPN and CDR2 SVGIG (reference sequence). The CDR3 runs to 14 residues. The V end was cut by 1 base, the J end by 6 bases, with 15 bases between. The CDR3 loop is CAWSAEALRSEAFF. DNA for the CDR3: TGTGCCTGGAGTGCGGAGGCCCTAAGGTCTGAAGCTTTCTTT.

This clone occurred a few times. This chain uses TRBV28 with TRBJ1-4, with a possible D match to TRBD1 (6 bases). V lost 3 bases and J 8 bases, leaving 10 bases between the germline ends. The CDR3 is made up of 13 amino acids. The V gene's germline CDR1 is MDHEN and CDR2 SYDVKM. CDR3 sequence: CASSFSGGEKLFF. The CDR3 DNA follows: TGTGCCAGCAGTTTTTCGGGGGGCGAAAAACTGTTTTTT. Variable domain in full (rest from reference TRBV28 and TRBJ1-4): DVKVTQSSRYLVKRTGEKVFLECVQDMDHENMFWYRQDPGLGLRLIYFSYDVKMKEKGDIPEGYSVSREKKERFSLILESASTNQTSMYLCASSFSGGEKLFFGSGTQLSVL.

V usage is TRBV6-1 and J usage is TRBJ1-4; perhaps TRBD1 as D (6 bases). Germline CDR1 is MNHNS and CDR2 is SASEGT. The CDR3 consists of 13 residues. Trimming stripped 4 bases from V and 4 bases from J, with 7 bases between. The CDR3 reads CASSGTVNEKLFF. The CDR3, as DNA: TGTGCCAGCAGTGGGACAGTTAATGAAAAACTGTTTTTT.

This clone has only a few counts. The J gene is TRBJ2-5, the V gene TRBV18; TRBD1 matches at 7 bases. The germline V gene has CDR1 KGHSH and CDR2 LQKENI. The CDR3 extends over 16 amino acids. V shed 3 bases and J 2 bases; nucleotides not matched to a gene: 9. The CDR3 nucleotides read TGTGCCAGCTCACCCTATTTACAGGGGCTACAAGAGACCCAGTACTTC. It codes for CASSPYLQGLQETQYF. The full variable domain, rest sourced from reference TRBV18 and TRBJ2-5, is NAGVMQNPRHLVRRRGQEARLRCSPMKGHSHVYWYRQLPEEGLKFMVYLQKENIIDESGMPKERFSAEFPKEGPSILRIQQVVRGDSAAYFCASSPYLQGLQETQYFGPGTRLLVL.

Only a few counts were recorded for this clone. This rearrangement joins TRBV18 to TRBJ1-1; D is possibly TRBD1 (5 bases). Germline CDR1 is KGHSH and CDR2 is LQKENI. V lost 0 bases and J 2 bases, leaving 10 bases between the germline ends. The CDR3 loop spans 15 amino acids. The CDR3 region has the DNA TGTGCCAGCTCACCACCTCAGGGTCCAAACACTGAAGCTTTCTTT. Translation: CASSPPQGPNTEAFF.

This clone has just a few counts. The rearrangement joins TRBV9 to TRBJ1-6, with D tentatively TRBD1 (6 bases). Deletions cut 0 bases from V and 12 bases from J, with 10 bases between. Germline V CDR1 and CDR2: SGDLS, YYNGEE. This CDR3 region has 13 residues. The CDR3 spells CASSVGGAEPLHF. CDR3 nucleotides: TGTGCCAGCAGCGTAGGGGGGGCTGAACCCCTCCACTTT.

This chain uses TRBV4-2 with TRBJ1-5, with 7 bases fitting TRBD1. The junction had 9 bases not matched to a gene; V was cut back by 0 bases and J by 7 bases. The CDR3 is 16 amino acids. Germline V lookup: CDR1 LGHNA, CDR2 YNFKEQ. The CDR3 sequence is CASSQEGDRDGQPQHF. As DNA, the CDR3 is TGTGCCAGCAGCCAAGAGGGAGACAGGGATGGGCAGCCCCAGCATTTT.

The chain links TRBV30 to TRBJ1-2; TRBD1 might be the D (5 bases). CDR3 length: 15 residues. V lost 3 bases and J 8 bases, leaving 22 bases between the germline ends. Per the germline V gene, CDR1 is GTSNPN and CDR2 is SVGIG (reference sequence). CDR3: CAWRKGPTRATGYTF. The CDR3 DNA sequence: TGTGCCTGGAGGAAGGGACCTACCCGCGCGACGGGCTACACCTTC.

The rearrangement uses TRBV7-6 and TRBJ2-7, with a weak D call TRBD2 (5 bases). The germline gives CDR1 SGHVS, CDR2 FNYEAQ. V was trimmed by 5 bases and J by 0 bases, leaving 14 bases between them. The CDR3 has 15 residues. As DNA, the CDR3 is TGTGCCAGCAGCCCGGGTGGTGGGAGCTCCTACGAGCAGTACTTC. It translates to CASSPGGGSSYEQYF.

This clone was detected a few times. The genes are TRBV6-5 and TRBJ1-5; D perhaps matches TRBD1 (6 bases). V shed 4 bases and J shed 0 bases, with 10 bases lying between them. The germline V gene encodes CDR1 MNHEY and CDR2 SVGAGI. There are 15 residues in the CDR3. This chain's CDR3 is CASSSTGNSNQPQHF. CDR3 DNA: TGTGCCAGCAGTTCGACAGGTAATAGCAATCAGCCCCAGCATTTT.

The chain carries TRBV7-9 and TRBJ1-6; D ambiguous. This CDR3 spans 14 amino acids. The germline V and J ends were trimmed by 3 bases and 7 bases, with 10 bases remaining between them. Germline CDR1 reads SEHNR; CDR2 reads FQNEAQ (reference sequence). The CDR3 sequence: CASSLRTGNSPLHF. The CDR3 nucleotides are TGTGCCAGCAGCTTGAGGACGGGGAATTCACCCCTCCACTTT.

The chain has TRBV28 and TRBJ2-7, with TRBD1 matching over 7 bases. This CDR3 is 15 amino acids long. Trimming removed 5 bases from V and 7 bases from J; junction bases left unmatched: 14. Per germline, CDR1 MDHEN and CDR2 SYDVKM. The CDR3 loop is CASSLAQGLRGEQYF. The CDR3 DNA reads TGTGCCAGCAGTCTGGCACAGGGGCTCCGGGGTGAGCAGTACTTC.

V and J are TRBV5-1 and TRBJ1-1; 7 bases are a match to TRBD1. V was clipped by 0 bases and J by 0 bases; unmatched bases: 5. Germline V CDR1 and CDR2: SGHRS, YFSETQ. CDR3 length: 16 residues. CDR3 region: CASSLVGQSMNTEAFF. The CDR3 region has the DNA TGCGCCAGCAGCTTGGTGGGACAGTCAATGAACACTGAAGCTTTCTTT.